The rows below give T cell receptor beta chains drawn from one sample of a study of blood T cell repertoires in COVID-19. Produced via immunoSEQ multiplex PCR; TCRdb's table is partial and in-frame only. The sample carries around 190,000 clones, 80% to 90% recorded once. Source material: PBMCs or T cells enriched from blood (not recorded which). The receptors come from a man between 40 and 49 years old who had recovered from COVID-19. The CDR3 runs from the conserved cysteine through the conserved F or W. The D gene is left open where the match is weak. Not all rows give a size; the values are once, few, many and, for expanded clones, a class.

d_gene	abundance	j_gene	v_gene	CDR3nt	CDR3aa
TRBD1	-	TRBJ2-7	TRBV5-1	TGCGCCAGCAGCTCGTCCCCGGGACAGGGGCTCTACGAGCAGTACTTC	CASSSSPGQGLYEQYF
-	-	TRBJ2-7	TRBV10-1	TGCGCCAGCAATCTTAGGAGCGAGCAGTACTTC	CASNLRSEQYF
TRBD2	-	TRBJ2-1	TRBV29-1	TGCAGCGTTGAACCGGGACTACAGCGGTTCTTC	CSVEPGLQRFF
-	-	TRBJ2-7	TRBV2	TGTGCCAGCGTCAGGGTGCGGGGCGAGCAGTACTTC	CASVRVRGEQYF
-	-	TRBJ2-7	TRBV11-2	TGTGCCAGCAGCTTAGGCAGGGGGGCAGGCTACGAGCAGTACTTC	CASSLGRGAGYEQYF
TRBD1	-	TRBJ1-5	TRBV11-2	TGTGCCAGCAGCTTAGGGACAGGGCCCTATCAGCCCCAGCATTTT	CASSLGTGPYQPQHF
-	-	TRBJ1-2	TRBV6-5	TGTGCCAGCAGTTACTCAGGGCAGGGAAGTTTTGGCTACACCTTC	CASSYSGQGSFGYTF
-	few	TRBJ1-6	TRBV14	TGTGCCAGCAGCCAAGAAGGAGGTTATAATTCACCCCTCCACTTT	CASSQEGGYNSPLHF
TRBD1	-	TRBJ2-2	TRBV29-1	TGCAGCGGCCGACAGGGGGCGCACACCGGGGAGCTGTTTTTT	CSGRQGAHTGELFF
TRBD1	-	TRBJ2-7	TRBV18	TGTGCCAGCTCACCTGCCGGGACAGCGGTCGGGGAGCAGTACTTC	CASSPAGTAVGEQYF
TRBD1	-	TRBJ1-1	TRBV30	TGTGCCTCCCTCAAACTGAGGACAGGCAGATTCATGAACACTGAAGCTTTCTTT	CASLKLRTGRFMNTEAFF
TRBD1	-	TRBJ1-5	TRBV6-6	TGTGCCAGCAGTCAGACAGGGGTTCAGCCCCAGCATTTT	CASSQTGVQPQHF
-	-	TRBJ2-1	TRBV7-3	TGTGCCAGCAGCTTAACATTTGCTAGCATCTTCTACAATGAGCAGTTCTTC	CASSLTFASIFYNEQFF
-	-	TRBJ1-2	TRBV21-1	TGTGCCAGCAGCATCATCGACGGCCCACGGGACAGGACTAACTATGGCTACACCTTC	CASSIIDGPRDRTNYGYTF
-	-	TRBJ1-4	TRBV3-1/TRBV3-2	TGTGCCAGCAGCTATGGGACAAGACATGAAAAACTGTTTTTT	CASSYGTRHEKLFF
TRBD2	-	TRBJ2-1	TRBV4-2	TGTGCCAGCAGCCAAGAAGGAGGCGGGAGAAGGAATGAGCAGTTCTTC	CASSQEGGGRRNEQFF
-	-	TRBJ2-7	TRBV11-2	TGTGCCAGCAGCTTGTACGAGACCTACGAGCAGTACTTC	CASSLYETYEQYF
-	-	TRBJ2-1	TRBV7-9	TGTGCCATCTTCCAGGGCCATGAGCAGTTCTTC	CAIFQGHEQFF
-	few	TRBJ2-3	TRBV15	TGTGCCACCAGCAGAGTTAAAGCCACAGATACGCAGTATTTT	CATSRVKATDTQYF
-	-	TRBJ1-1	TRBV30	TGTGCCTGGAGTGAACAGGGAAGCACTGAAGCTTTCTTT	CAWSEQGSTEAFF
TRBD2	-	TRBJ2-7	TRBV4-2	TGTGCCAGCAGCCAGAGACTACTGCTAGCGGGGTCCTACGAGCAGTACTTC	CASSQRLLLAGSYEQYF
-	-	TRBJ2-1	TRBV6-5	TGTGCCAGCAGCCAGGAATATCAACATGAGCAGTTCTTC	CASSQEYQHEQFF
TRBD1	once	TRBJ1-1	TRBV10-3	TGTGCCATAGGGACAGGGGATTCGAACACTGAAGCTTTCTTT	CAIGTGDSNTEAFF
-	-	TRBJ1-2	TRBV5-1	TGCGCCAGCAGCTTGGGCAGGAACTATGGCTACACCTTC	CASSLGRNYGYTF
TRBD1	few	TRBJ2-7	TRBV7-9	TGTGCCAGCAGCTTAACAGGGGCGACGGATGAGCAGTACTTC	CASSLTGATDEQYF
-	few	TRBJ2-7	TRBV6-5	TGTGCCAGCAGTTACTCAGGCAGCGGCTCCTACGAGCAGTACTTC	CASSYSGSGSYEQYF
-	-	TRBJ1-1	TRBV6-1	TGTGCCAGCAGTGAGTCCCGCTATGAAGCTTTCTTT	CASSESRYEAFF
-	-	TRBJ2-3	TRBV19	TGTGCCAGTAGTGGAAGGGGAGATACGCAGTATTTT	CASSGRGDTQYF
TRBD2	-	TRBJ2-1	TRBV7-9	TGTGCCAGCAGCTTAAGGGCGGGAGCGGTGGCTGAGGAGCAGTTCTTC	CASSLRAGAVAEEQFF
-	few	TRBJ1-2	TRBV2	TGTGCCAGCTTATGGAGCGGTTATGGCTACACCTTC	CASLWSGYGYTF
-	-	TRBJ2-7	TRBV12-5	TGTGCTAGTGCCCTAGGGGCAGGAGCCTACGAGCAGTACTTC	CASALGAGAYEQYF
-	-	TRBJ1-1	TRBV3-1/TRBV3-2	TGTGCCAGCAGCCAAGATGAAGGGCGAGGGAGCACTGAAGCTTTCTTT	CASSQDEGRGSTEAFF
TRBD2	-	TRBJ2-3	TRBV5-1	TGCGCCAGCAGCACCGGGAGGGGCTTCACAGATACGCAGTATTTT	CASSTGRGFTDTQYF
-	few	TRBJ1-3	TRBV19	TGTGCCAGTAGTCAAGCCCCGATACAGGGCTACTCTGGAAACACCATATATTTT	CASSQAPIQGYSGNTIYF
TRBD2	few	TRBJ2-7	TRBV2	TGTGCCGACTACCGACTAGCGGGAGTGAGGGAGCAGTACTTC	CADYRLAGVREQYF
-	once	TRBJ2-1	TRBV2	TGTGCCAGCAGTGAAGCGCCGGGGAGGGGGAACTCCTACAATGAGCAGTTCTTC	CASSEAPGRGNSYNEQFF
TRBD1	-	TRBJ1-2	TRBV5-6	TGTGCCAGCAGCTCGACAGGGGTGGGCTACACCTTC	CASSSTGVGYTF
TRBD2	-	TRBJ2-1	TRBV10-1	TGCGCCAGCAGTGTGCCTAGCGGGGGAAGGAATGAGCAGTTCTTC	CASSVPSGGRNEQFF
-	-	TRBJ1-2	TRBV7-9	TGTGCCAGCAGCTTATGGAGAGTGGGCCAGGGCCCTGGCTACACCTTC	CASSLWRVGQGPGYTF
TRBD1	-	TRBJ1-2	TRBV6-2/TRBV6-3	TGTGCCAGCAGTTACGGACAGGGAGACTATGGCTACACCTTC	CASSYGQGDYGYTF
-	-	TRBJ1-2	TRBV19	TGTGCCAGTAGTATTGGACAGCTAGGCTACACCTTC	CASSIGQLGYTF
-	once	TRBJ2-6	TRBV2	TGTGCCAGCAGTGACGTGGGCCGAAGCTCTGGGGCCAACGTCCTGACTTTC	CASSDVGRSSGANVLTF
TRBD1	-	TRBJ2-7	TRBV11-3	TGTGCCAGCAGCTCAGACAGGGATGAGCAGTACTTC	CASSSDRDEQYF
-	-	TRBJ1-2	TRBV14	TGTGCCAGCGCCCCAGGGATGCACAACTATGGCTACACCTTC	CASAPGMHNYGYTF
-	-	TRBJ1-6	TRBV6-5	TGTGCCAGCAGCCAGGCCTATAATTCACCCCTCCACTTT	CASSQAYNSPLHF
TRBD2	-	TRBJ2-5	TRBV11-2	TGTGCCAGCGCACAAGCGGGGGGCTCCGGGGAGACCCAGTACTTC	CASAQAGGSGETQYF
-	-	TRBJ1-5	TRBV2	TGTGCCAGCAGAGACAATAGCAATCAGCCCCAGCATTTT	CASRDNSNQPQHF
TRBD2	-	TRBJ2-1	TRBV5-1	TGCGCCAGCAGCCTATTCTCCGGGACTAGCGGTAAAAATGAGCAGTTCTTC	CASSLFSGTSGKNEQFF
TRBD1	-	TRBJ1-2	TRBV7-3	TGTGCCAGCAGCCCCGGACAGGTCGGTGGCTACACCTTC	CASSPGQVGGYTF
-	-	TRBJ1-1	TRBV11-2	TGTGCCAGCAGCTCGGATCCCGACAGAACCACTGAAGCTTTCTTT	CASSSDPDRTTEAFF